The rows below give T cell receptor beta chains drawn from one sample of a study of CD4 and CD8 cells across lung adenocarcinoma regions. TCRdb reprocessed the PCR reads with MiXCR, giving one entry per CDR3 protein. The table has more than 11,000 distinct CDR3 sequences, roughly 45% seen once. Sequenced material: CD4+ T cells from the center of a lung tumor. Receptors were obtained from a male donor with lung adenocarcinoma. The CD4 and CD8 labels of this study may be unreliable. CDR3s include the opening cysteine and the closing phenylalanine or tryptophan. A D gene is named only where the DNA matches it firmly. A row's size may be missing; if present it is once, few, many or a size class.

j_call,v_call,d_call,clone_size,cdr3_aa,cdr3_nt
TRBJ1-1,TRBV6-1,.,few,CASSEVQGMMPEAFF,TGTGCCAGCAGTGAAGTTCAGGGCATGATGCCTGAAGCTTTCTTT
TRBJ2-1,TRBV4-1,.,many,CASSQVRGEQFF,TGCGCCAGCAGCCAAGTACGGGGTGAGCAGTTCTTC
TRBJ1-2,TRBV11-2,TRBD1,few,CASSLVAGQGSGYTF,TGTGCCAGCAGCTTAGTAGCGGGACAGGGGAGCGGCTACACCTTC
TRBJ2-7,TRBV6-1,.,many,CASSVTPQAHEQYF,TGTGCCAGCAGTGTTACTCCTCAGGCCCACGAGCAGTACTTC
TRBJ2-1,TRBV6-5,TRBD2,many,CASSYSGLVGSYNEQFF,TGTGCCAGCAGTTACTCGGGACTAGTAGGCTCCTACAATGAGCAGTTCTTC
TRBJ2-2,TRBV19,.,few,CASTDANTGELFF,TGTGCCAGTACTGACGCGAACACCGGGGAGCTGTTTTTT
TRBJ2-1,TRBV11-2,.,.,CASNPGTHSYDEQFF,TGTGCCAGCAACCCCGGGACTCACTCCTACGATGAGCAGTTCTTT
TRBJ1-4,TRBV6-1,.,many,CASSEARGGVEKLFF,TGTGCCAGCAGTGAAGCTCGGGGGGGCGTTGAAAAACTGTTTTTT
TRBJ2-1,TRBV25-1,TRBD2,many,CASSGGLAYNEQFF,TGTGCCAGCAGTGGGGGACTAGCGTACAATGAGCAGTTCTTC
TRBJ2-2,TRBV6-5,TRBD1,many,CASSYPRQGFAGELFF,TGTGCCAGCAGTTACCCCCGACAGGGGTTCGCCGGGGAGCTGTTTTTT
TRBJ2-3,TRBV6-5,.,medium-sized,CASSYRGRGTDTQYF,TGTGCCAGCAGTTACCGGGGCAGAGGCACAGATACGCAGTATTTT
TRBJ2-7,TRBV11-2,.,.,CATEGALSSYEQYF,TGTGCCACCGAAGGGGCGTTGAGCTCCTACGAGCAGTACTTC
TRBJ2-5,TRBV5-1,.,once,CASSASQGPRETQYF,TGCGCCAGCAGCGCATCTCAGGGACCAAGGGAGACCCAGTACTTC
TRBJ2-5,TRBV6-1,.,.,CASSESASSYNEQYF,TGTGCCAGCAGTGAATCGGCTTCTTCCTACAATGAGCAGTACTTC
TRBJ1-3,TRBV11-2,.,.,CASSLVGTSNSGNTIYF,TGTGCCAGCAGCTTAGTCGGGACATCAAACTCTGGAAACACCATATATTTT
TRBJ1-3,TRBV6-1,TRBD1,many,CASSPETGPTGNTIYF,TGTGCCAGCAGTCCCGAGACAGGGCCTACTGGAAACACCATATATTTT
TRBJ1-1,TRBV10-1,.,medium-sized,CASSTRALGEAFF,TGCGCCAGCAGTACCCGGGCCCTTGGCGAAGCTTTCTTT
TRBJ2-3,TRBV7-2,.,many,CASSFLGVADTQYF,TGTGCCAGCAGCTTTCTGGGGGTCGCAGATACGCAGTATTTT
TRBJ2-3,TRBV27,.,once,CASRMPAAKGKQFF,TGTGCCAGCCGCATGCCAGCGGCCAAAGGGAAGCAGTTTTTT
TRBJ2-7,TRBV6-1,.,.,CASSVQGSTGTDTQYF,TGTGCCAGCAGCGTGCAGGGGAGTACGGGCACAGATACGCAGTACTTC
TRBJ2-1,TRBV6-1,TRBD2,medium-sized,CASRNLAGVISSYNEQFF,TGTGCCAGCAGGAATCTAGCGGGAGTAATTTCCTCCTACAATGAGCAGTTCTTC
TRBJ2-3,TRBV6-1,.,.,CASSSVPGGGYKDTQYF,TGTGCCAGCAGTAGCGTCCCGGGGGGCGGATACAAAGACACGCAGTATTTT
TRBJ1-2,TRBV27,TRBD1,few,CASSRQGPPYGYTF,TGTGCCAGCAGTCGACAGGGGCCACCTTATGGCTACACCTTC